A single sample is the source of the 19 T cell receptor beta chains below, sequenced in a study of T cell responses to AZD1222 COVID-19 vaccine. Repertoires were generated with immunoSEQ multiplex PCR, while TCRdb's copy carries only in-frame clones and drops some. The table records roughly 130,000 clones, 87% of them present only once. Material: peripheral blood, obtained on day 0 of AZD1222 vaccination. Every receptor here comes from an adult in good health.

This sequence joins TRBV5-1 and TRBJ2-1; no definite D call. CDR1 is SGHRS and CDR2 is YFSETQ in the germline V gene. Trimming left V 0 bases short and J 10 bases short, with 14 bases between. The CDR3 consists of 14 residues. The CDR3 coding sequence is TGCGCCAGCAGCTTGGATCGACCCGTAGGGGAGCAGTTCTTC. This encodes CASSLDRPVGEQFF. The full variable domain, completed using reference TRBV5-1 and TRBJ2-1, is KAGVTQTPRYLIKTRGQQVTLSCSPISGHRSVSWYQQTPGQGLQFLFEYFSETQRNKGNFPGRFSGRQFSNSRSEMNVSTLELGDSALYLCASSLDRPVGEQFFGPGTRLTVL.

The V and J genes are TRBV6-1 and TRBJ2-1; 8 positions match TRBD2. The length of the CDR3 is 16 residues. Germline CDR1 and CDR2: MNHNS and SASEGT. V shed 2 bases, J shed 8 bases, and the junction held 11 bases outside the gene matches. CDR3 nucleotide sequence: TGTGCCAGCAGTGAATCGAAGCGGGGGCGGTGGGATGAGCAGTTCTTC. This encodes CASSESKRGRWDEQFF.

The chain joins TRBV6-2 or TRBV6-3 to TRBJ1-1; 9 nucleotides agree with TRBD1. V trimming: 2 bases; J trimming: 8 bases; junction bases outside the gene matches: 9. Germline-derived CDR1 and CDR2 are MNHEY and SVGEGT. CDR3 size: 15 residues. The CDR3 region has the DNA TGTGCCAGCAGTTACAGACAGGGGGTAGCTGGGGAAGCTTTCTTT. It encodes CASSYRQGVAGEAFF.

The chain joins TRBV28 to TRBJ1-2; D possibly corresponds to TRBD1 (5 bases). The CDR3 runs to 15 residues. Germline CDR1 and CDR2: MDHEN and SYDVKM. Trimming shortened V by 5 bases and J by 4 bases, and 17 bases separated the two germline ends. Written as DNA, the CDR3 is TGTGCCAGCAGTAACCCACCCGCCGACAGCTATGGCTACACCTTC. This sequence encodes CASSNPPADSYGYTF.

This clone was counted once. The chain links TRBV12-3 or TRBV12-4 to TRBJ1-3; TRBD1 might be the D (6 bases). V shed 3 bases and J shed 4 bases, with 7 bases lying between them. The CDR3 sequence is 13 residues long. The CDR3 nucleotides are TGTGCCAGCAGTTTGGGGGGCGGAAACACCATATATTTT. This sequence encodes CASSLGGGNTIYF.

The chain recombines TRBV19 with TRBJ1-6, with D tentatively TRBD1 (6 bases). The CDR3 is 15 residues long. V lost 9 bases, J lost 0 bases, and 12 bases lay in between. Germline values: CDR1 LNHDA, CDR2 SQIVND (reference sequence). This CDR3 reads CASNEQGSYNSPLHF. CDR3 coding DNA: TGTGCCAGCAACGAACAGGGCTCCTATAATTCACCCCTCCACTTT. Supplemented by reference TRBV19 and TRBJ1-6, the full variable domain reads DGGITQSPKYLFRKEGQNVTLSCEQNLNHDAMYWYRQDPGQGLRLIYYSQIVNDFQKGDIAEGYSVSREKKESFPLTVTSAQKNPTAFYLCASNEQGSYNSPLHFGNGTRLTVT.

The chain combines TRBV28 with TRBJ1-6; weak D call: TRBD1 (5 bases). The CDR3 is made up of 16 amino acids. Deletions cut 4 bases from V and 0 bases from J, with 10 bases between. CDR1 and CDR2 (germline): MDHEN, SYDVKM. CDR3 residues: CASSSSGSSYNSPLHF. In DNA, the CDR3 is TGTGCCAGCAGTTCCTCAGGGAGCTCCTATAATTCACCCCTCCACTTT.

This rearrangement joins TRBV5-1 to TRBJ1-4; 7 bases are shared with TRBD1. The CDR3 covers 13 residues. Germline values: CDR1 SGHRS, CDR2 YFSETQ. Trimming cost V 5 bases and J 8 bases; bases outside gene matches: 6. The CDR3 bases are TGCGCCAGCAGTTCTGGACAGGCCGAAAAACTGTTTTTT. Its translation: CASSSGQAEKLFF.

The V call is TRBV7-9, the J call TRBJ1-4; 7 bases align to TRBD1. Germline V CDR1 and CDR2: SEHNR, FQNEAQ (reference sequence). This CDR3 comprises 14 residues. V lost 5 bases, J lost 5 bases, and 5 bases stayed unmatched. The CDR3 sequence: CASSLGTANEKLFF. The CDR3 nucleotides read TGTGCCAGCAGCCTCGGGACAGCAAATGAAAAACTGTTTTTT.

The chain has TRBV6-5 and TRBJ2-7; D is perhaps TRBD1 or TRBD2 (5 bases each). V was pared by 6 bases and J by 2 bases, with 14 bases between. CDR1 and CDR2 from the germline V gene are MNHEY and SVGAGI. The CDR3 covers 14 residues. The CDR3 spells CASSPTGDPYEQYF. In DNA, the CDR3 is TGTGCCAGCAGCCCGACCGGGGACCCCTACGAGCAGTACTTC.

The chain recombines TRBV2 with TRBJ1-1, with 7 bases lining up with TRBD1. The CDR3 sequence is 13 residues long. Trimming took 10 bases from V and 1 from J; bases not matched to a gene: 6. CDR1 and CDR2 from the germline V gene are SNHLY and FYNNEI. CDR3 residues: CAISGQPNTEAFF. CDR3 sequence (DNA): TGTGCCATCTCGGGACAGCCGAACACTGAAGCTTTCTTT.

This CDR3 reads CASSLSRDRGRPLHF. The DNA for the CDR3 is TGCGCCAGCAGCTTATCCCGGGACAGGGGTCGACCCCTCCACTTT. The chain carries TRBV5-1 and TRBJ1-6, with 10 nucleotides matching TRBD1. The V gene end was trimmed by 2 bases and the J gene end by 12 bases; junction bases not matched to a gene: 8. This CDR3 has 15 amino acids. From germline, CDR1 is SGHRS and CDR2 YFSETQ.

This clone turned up a few times. V gene TRBV7-2 combines with J gene TRBJ2-7; D uncertain. Germline lookup yields CDR1 SGHTA and CDR2 FQGNSA. The length of the CDR3 is 13 residues. V was cut by 1 base and J by 0 bases, with 4 bases left in between. CDR3 sequence (DNA): TGTGCCAGCAGCTTAGACAGCTCCTACGAGCAGTACTTC. It specifies CASSLDSSYEQYF.

The rearrangement uses TRBV4-3 and TRBJ1-6; D perhaps matches TRBD1 (5 bases). Looked up from germline, CDR1 is LGHNA and CDR2 is YSLEER. The V end was cut by 0 bases, the J end by 9 bases, with 15 bases between. The CDR3 sequence is 16 residues long. The CDR3 DNA follows: TGCGCCAGCAGCCAAGATCTCAGGGTGGTAACTTCACCCCTCCACTTT. Encoded protein: CASSQDLRVVTSPLHF.

The chain has TRBV7-2 and TRBJ2-7; D gene unclear. V shed 1 base and J shed 0 bases, with 7 bases lying between them. The CDR3 runs to 14 residues. CDR1 SGHTA and CDR2 FQGNSA come from the germline V gene. CDR3 nucleotides: TGTGCCAGCAGCTTAGGAGAGTTCTCCTACGAGCAGTACTTC. Translating it yields CASSLGEFSYEQYF.

The genes are TRBV28 and TRBJ2-1, with 8 bases matching TRBD1. The CDR3 totals 16 residues. V lost 6 bases and J lost 4; bases outside the gene matches: 11. Germline CDR1 reads MDHEN; CDR2 reads SYDVKM. CDR3 nucleotides: TGTGCCAGCAGCAGGGCAGGGGGCCGCGTTTACAATGAGCAGTTCTTC. Encoded protein: CASSRAGGRVYNEQFF. The full variable domain, its missing parts supplied by reference TRBV28 and TRBJ2-1, is DVKVTQSSRYLVKRTGEKVFLECVQDMDHENMFWYRQDPGLGLRLIYFSYDVKMKEKGDIPEGYSVSREKKERFSLILESASTNQTSMYLCASSRAGGRVYNEQFFGPGTRLTVL.

V usage is TRBV4-1 and J usage is TRBJ1-1; perhaps TRBD1 as D (5 bases). Germline CDR1 reads MGHRA; CDR2 reads YSYEKL. The CDR3 contains 13 residues. Trimming pared 4 bases from V and 2 bases from J, leaving 8 bases between. CDR3 sequence: CASSPGHNTEAFF. The CDR3 DNA is TGCGCCAGCAGCCCCGGACACAACACTGAAGCTTTCTTT.

This chain links TRBV7-2 with TRBJ1-1; 7 positions match TRBD1. V lost 4 bases to trimming and J lost 5 bases; unmatched junction nucleotides: 13. This CDR3 spans 16 amino acids. From germline, CDR1 is SGHTA and CDR2 FQGNSA. This CDR3 reads CASSSPGQDLLTEAFF. The DNA of the CDR3 is TGTGCCAGCAGCTCGCCTGGACAGGACCTCCTAACTGAAGCTTTCTTT.

This chain joins TRBV5-5 and TRBJ2-1; D remains ambiguous. V was trimmed by 0 bases and J by 3 bases, leaving 4 bases between them. Germline values: CDR1 SGHKS, CDR2 YYEKEE (reference sequence). CDR3 length: 13 amino acids. This CDR3 is CASSLGYYNEQFF. The CDR3 nucleotides read TGTGCCAGCAGCTTGGGGTACTACAATGAGCAGTTCTTC.